Included here is one T cell receptor beta chain sequence, with context. Its antigen is unidentified. The source of the sample is a study of cytomegalovirus exposure and HLA in healthy donors. General study findings and limits: With high specificity and sensitivity, the classifier reportedly diagnosed cytomegalovirus status.

Although they were nominally healthy when sampled, donors likely had unrecorded immune exposures. With 0 bases clipped from V and 2 bases from J, the junction kept 3 bases outside the gene matches. Germline CDR1 reads SGHRS; CDR2 reads YFSETQ. This CDR3 is built from 15 residues. In the PCR, 60 Vbeta and 13 Jbeta primers were used. TCRdb keeps only in-frame clones here, not all; method: immunoSEQ multiplex PCR. The repertoire includes 84,000 or so clones, less than 85% of them detected once, and 2.4% sits in the top ten. The sequence came from a woman aged 45-65 years in good health and CMV-seronegative. The genes are TRBV5-1 and TRBJ2-3, with TRBD1 matching 7 bases. Sequenced sample: PBMCs. CDR3 in DNA: TGCGCCAGCAGCTTGGGACAGGGTCTCACAGATACGCAGTATTTT. This sequence encodes CASSLGQGLTDTQYF.